The rows below give T cell receptor beta chains drawn from one sample of a study of OX40 agonist ivuxolimab in advanced cancers. Sequenced by immunoSEQ multiplex PCR; TCRdb stores in-frame clones only, minus some. The sample holds more than 65,000 clones; around 85% are singletons and the top ten take about 5.9%. Sequencing used CD4+ or CD8+ T cells sorted from blood, obtained in a trial of the OX40 agonist ivuxolimab. These receptors all stem from an adult with an advanced solid tumor such as melanoma, head and neck, liver or kidney cancer. Each CDR3 is given with its conserved first and last residue. Clone size, where shown, is once, few, many, or a class for clones that have expanded.

>TRBV2|few
CASSVRQGSIYYGYTF
>TRBV4-3|NA
CASSQDDRGPQPQHF
>TRBV7-2|NA
CASSLVWAGETQYF
>TRBV4-1|once
CASSQAPTGYGNTIYF
>TRBV30|NA
CAWSVGGDISYEQYF
>TRBV27|NA
CASSHGQTYEQYF
>TRBV6-5|once
CASSTRTGRDEQFF
>TRBV5-1|NA
CASSLARDGTYEQYF
>TRBV27|NA
CASSSRWGGGGNTIYF
>TRBV27|NA
CASTSGSYNSPLHF
>TRBV7-2|NA
CASSAGTKQRETQYF
>TRBV9|NA
CASSVGGLAGVTSSTDTQYF
>TRBV5-8|NA
CASSLGGTEETQYF
>TRBV7-2|NA
CASSSRDRNTGELFF
>TRBV6-5|NA
CASSYGWGSGYTF
>TRBV6-1|NA
CASRGGQGNNYEQYF